The T cell receptor beta chain described here comes from a study of blood T cells in healthy people across ages. Combining a sample-barcoded 5' primer with a J-beta primer mix, a second PCR ran for roughly 7 to 11 cycles. Each cDNA molecule was tagged by a template-switch adaptor that had 12 random nucleotides. TCRdb re-analysed the 5' RACE reads in MiXCR, keeping a single row per CDR3 protein. The sample shows roughly 1,500,000 distinct CDR3 sequences, 40% to 50% of them seen only once. Study findings and constraints: Relative to aged donors, long-lived donors carried more naive CD4+ cells and displayed higher diversity. A roughly linear age-dependent decrease characterized TCR beta diversity per million T cells.

In the case of this clonotype: The antigen is unknown.

Each donor supplied ten milliliters of peripheral blood. This CDR3 contains 15 residues. With 0 bases removed from V and 5 bases from J, the gap between germline ends came to 12 bases. Germline V gene lookup returns CDR1 SGHRS and CDR2 YFSETQ. The clonotype comes from a young woman in good health. The sample taken for sequencing was blood. This sequence joins TRBV5-1 and TRBJ1-5; no definite D call. CDR3 in DNA: TGCGCCAGCAGCTTGGAGGCAGCGGGTCATCAGCCCCAGCATTTT. This encodes CASSLEAAGHQPQHF.